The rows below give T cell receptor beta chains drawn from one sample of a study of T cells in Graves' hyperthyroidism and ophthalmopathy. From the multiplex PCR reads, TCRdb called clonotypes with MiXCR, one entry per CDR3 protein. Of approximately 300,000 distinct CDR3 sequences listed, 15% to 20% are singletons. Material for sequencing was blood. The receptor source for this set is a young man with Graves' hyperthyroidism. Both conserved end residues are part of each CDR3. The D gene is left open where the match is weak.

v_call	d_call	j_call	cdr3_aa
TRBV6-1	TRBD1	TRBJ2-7	CASRDRAFSYEQYF
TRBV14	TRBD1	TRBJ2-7	CASSPRQGISYEQYF
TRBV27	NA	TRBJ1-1	CASKLGMNTEAFF
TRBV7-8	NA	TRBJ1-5	CASSLESGFVGQPQHF
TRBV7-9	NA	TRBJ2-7	CASSTHNYEQYF
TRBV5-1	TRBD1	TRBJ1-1	CASSLYQGARTEAFF
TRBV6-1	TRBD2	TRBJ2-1	CASSDLGTSGDNEQFF
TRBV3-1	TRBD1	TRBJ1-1	CASSPRTGGAEALF
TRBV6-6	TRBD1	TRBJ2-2	CASSYYTQDRENTGELFF
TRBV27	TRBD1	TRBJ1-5	CASSPIYRGSQPQHF
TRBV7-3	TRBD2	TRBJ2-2	CASTPTSGTTGELFF
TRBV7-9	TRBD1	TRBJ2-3	CASSLPPGGKDTQYF
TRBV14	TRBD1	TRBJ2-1	CASSQTGQGNHEQFF
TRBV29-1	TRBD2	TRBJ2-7	CSVLGLAGVYEQYF
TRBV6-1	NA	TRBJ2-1	CASSPEAYNEQFF
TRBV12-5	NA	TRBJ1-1	CASGLQGRTEAFF
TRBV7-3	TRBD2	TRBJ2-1	CASSLGASGRDEQFF
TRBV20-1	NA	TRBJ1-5	CSARSTGSRPQHF
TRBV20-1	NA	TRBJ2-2	CSAPSYLYANTGELFF
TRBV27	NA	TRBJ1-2	CASSLSAGPGSYGYTF
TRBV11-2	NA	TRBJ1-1	CASRRTDTLNTEAFF
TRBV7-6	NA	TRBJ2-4	CASSLGSRGENIQYF
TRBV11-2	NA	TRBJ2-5	CASSFDSGGETQYF
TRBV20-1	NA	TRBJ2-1	CSARDPRGYNEQFF
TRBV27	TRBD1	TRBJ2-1	CASSLSGQGENEQFF
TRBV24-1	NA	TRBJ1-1	CATSDRTGSEAFF
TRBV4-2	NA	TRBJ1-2	CASSQGRLAGSLGGYTF
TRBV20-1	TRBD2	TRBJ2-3	CSARVTSSTDTQYF
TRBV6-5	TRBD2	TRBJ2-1	CASSYWREDHNEQFF
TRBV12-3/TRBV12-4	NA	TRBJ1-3	CASTPSVYSGNTIYF
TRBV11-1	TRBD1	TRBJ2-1	CASSLTGHSYNEQFF
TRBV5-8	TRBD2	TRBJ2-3	CASGARGGDTQYF
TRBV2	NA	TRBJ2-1	CAAKRGRDNEQFF
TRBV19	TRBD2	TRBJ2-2	CASRNRGSVAGGGHTGELFF
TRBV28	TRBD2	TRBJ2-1	CASSLPGRGAYNEQFF
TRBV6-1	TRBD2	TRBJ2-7	CASSSMTSGSLQQYF
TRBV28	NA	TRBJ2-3	CASSLPGSSTDTQYF
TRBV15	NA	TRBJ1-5	CATSRVRTVDGNQPQHF
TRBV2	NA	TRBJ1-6	CASIRGGTNSPLHF
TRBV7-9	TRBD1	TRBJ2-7	CASSEPGQLYEQYF
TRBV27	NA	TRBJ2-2	CASSSYVTSTSGELFF